These 32 T cell receptor beta chains came from one sample sequenced in a study of blood T cells in healthy people across ages. Primed by a sample-barcoded 5' primer and a J-beta primer mix, a second PCR proceeded for 7 to 11 cycles. In TCRdb, the 5' RACE reads were re-called with MiXCR into one record per CDR3 protein. The sample holds a few hundred thousand distinct CDR3 sequences, 25% to 30% seen once. The sample was blood. The origin of the receptors is a woman in her 70s in good health.

The table lists this clonotype with a few counts. One end of the junction is discordant with germline, which a read error may explain. This chain uses TRBV7-9 with TRBJ2-5; a weak D match, TRBD2 (6 bases). Gene TRBJ2-1 matches the end of the DNA better, so the J call may be wrong. This CDR3 is built from 12 residues. Looked up from germline, CDR1 is SEHNR and CDR2 is FQNEAQ (reference sequence). CDR3 protein: CTSSRDSHEQFF. The CDR3 bases are TGTACCAGCAGCCGGGACTCCCATGAGCAGTTCTTC.

The chain employs TRBV11-2 and TRBJ1-4; D is perhaps TRBD1 (6 bases). This CDR3 has 16 amino acids. Trimming stripped 2 bases from V and 5 bases from J, with 15 bases between. CDR1 is SGHAT and CDR2 is FQNNGV in the germline V gene. The CDR3 nucleotides read TGTGCCAGCAGCTTATTGGGCCGGGGGCCGAATGAAAAACTGTTTTTT. This codes for CASSLLGRGPNEKLFF. Drawing the rest from reference TRBV11-2 and TRBJ1-4, the complete variable domain is EAGVAQSPRYKIIEKRQSVAFWCNPISGHATLYWYQQILGQGPKLLIQFQNNGVVDDSQLPKDRFSAERLKGVDSTLKIQPAKLEDSAVYLCASSLLGRGPNEKLFFGSGTQLSVL.

V and J are TRBV5-5 and TRBJ2-5; TRBD1 aligns across 9 bases. Germline trimming cut 2 bases from V and 7 bases from J; bases unmatched to any gene: 9. The CDR3 sequence is 15 residues long. Germline V gene data show CDR1 as SGHKS and CDR2 as YYEKEE (reference sequence). DNA for the CDR3: TGTGCCAGCAGCTTCACAGGGGGCTCGTTGGTGACCCAGTACTTC. Protein product: CASSFTGGSLVTQYF.

The V gene is TRBV20-1, the J gene TRBJ2-5; the D is unclear. V was shortened by 3 bases and J by 3 bases, with 11 bases between the two germline ends. The V gene's germline CDR1 is DFQATT and CDR2 SNEGSKA (reference sequence). The CDR3 spans 13 residues. In DNA form, the CDR3 reads TGCAGTGCTAGTCGGTACAGTGAAGAGACCCAGTACTTC. This codes for CSASRYSEETQYF.

The sample holds a few counts of this clonotype. Compared with germline, one end of the junction differs, possibly owing to a read error. V is TRBV11-2 and J is TRBJ1-1; no firm D call. This CDR3 spans 14 amino acids. Germline lookup yields CDR1 SGHAT and CDR2 FQNNGV. This CDR3 is CASSFQSSDTEAFF. Here the CDR3 DNA reads TGTGCCAGCAGCTTCCAGTCATCAGACACTGAGGCTTTCTTT.

The chain links TRBV11-2 to TRBJ1-2; D is possibly TRBD1 (5 bases). Germline V lookup: CDR1 SGHAT, CDR2 FQNNGV. The CDR3 is 14 amino acids. Trimming removed 3 bases at V and 7 bases at J, with 15 bases between. CDR3 loop: CASSLDGGISGYTF. For the CDR3, the DNA is TGTGCCAGCAGCTTGGATGGGGGGATCAGTGGCTACACCTTC.

This clonotype showed up just a few times. The chain recombines TRBV5-1 with TRBJ2-6; D is possibly TRBD2 (6 bases). The CDR3 length is 15 residues. The germline V and J ends were trimmed by 6 bases and 2 bases, with 12 bases remaining between them. From germline, CDR1 is SGHRS and CDR2 YFSETQ. The CDR3 DNA sequence: TGCGCCAGCATGGTCTCGGGAGCTGGGGCCAACGTCCTGACTTTC. Residues: CASMVSGAGANVLTF. Supplemented by reference TRBV5-1 and TRBJ2-6, the full variable domain reads KAGVTQTPRYLIKTRGQQVTLSCSPISGHRSVSWYQQTPGQGLQFLFEYFSETQRNKGNFPGRFSGRQFSNSRSEMNVSTLELGDSALYLCASMVSGAGANVLTFGAGSRLTVL.

The genes are TRBV20-1 and TRBJ1-1; D is undetermined. CDR1 and CDR2 (germline): DFQATT, SNEGSKA (reference sequence). The germline V and J ends were trimmed by 0 bases and 6 bases, with 17 bases remaining between them. The CDR3 loop spans 15 amino acids. The CDR3 DNA reads as TGCAGTGCTAGAGATTTGCGACCCGTAAACTCTGAAGCTTTCTTT. Encoded protein: CSARDLRPVNSEAFF.

Remarks on this clonotype: One junction end disagrees with the germline gene, perhaps due to a read error. The chain employs TRBV28 and TRBJ1-1, with D possibly matching TRBD1 (6 bases). CDR3 size: 13 residues. CDR1 is MDHEN, CDR2 SYDVKM, per germline. The CDR3 protein is CASSAHRAPEASF. DNA for the CDR3: TGTGCCAGCAGTGCACACAGGGCCCCTGAAGCTTCCTTT.

This clonotype occurred a few times. This chain connects TRBV5-1 to TRBJ2-7, with 7 bases matching TRBD1. CDR3 length equals 14 residues. V gave up 3 bases and J gave up 4 bases; unmatched junction bases: 7. Germline V CDR1 and CDR2: SGHRS, YFSETQ. The CDR3, as DNA: TGCGCCAGCAGCTCCGGGACAGTGGGTTACGAGCAGTACTTC. It codes for CASSSGTVGYEQYF.

This clonotype has only a few counts. CDR3 residues: CASSSLSRHSTDTQYF. In DNA form, the CDR3 reads TGTGCCAGCAGCTCCCTCAGCAGGCACAGCACAGATACGCAGTATTTT. The chain carries TRBV11-2 and TRBJ2-3; D not certain. Germline lookup yields CDR1 SGHAT and CDR2 FQNNGV. V was cut by 4 bases and J by 0 bases, with 14 bases left in between. This CDR3 region has 16 residues.

In this sample, this clonotype turned up many times. CDR3: CASSPPGSGPYNEQFF. The CDR3 DNA is TGTGCCAGCAGTCCCCCGGGGTCCGGGCCCTACAATGAGCAGTTCTTC. The V gene is TRBV28, the J gene TRBJ2-1; D perhaps matches TRBD2 (5 bases). Trimming took 5 bases from V and 2 from J, leaving 16 bases between them. The CDR3 is 16 amino acids. Germline lookup yields CDR1 MDHEN and CDR2 SYDVKM.

The chain combines TRBV20-1 with TRBJ2-5; 10 bases match TRBD2. This CDR3 contains 16 residues. V was clipped by 5 bases and J by 0 bases; unmatched bases: 9. From germline, CDR1 is DFQATT and CDR2 SNEGSKA (reference sequence). CDR3: CSARKRAGGHQETQYF. The DNA of the CDR3 is TGCAGTGCTCGCAAGCGAGCGGGGGGGCACCAAGAGACCCAGTACTTC.

The V call is TRBV4-2, the J call TRBJ2-3, with 9 bases identical to TRBD2. Germline lookup yields CDR1 LGHNA and CDR2 YNFKEQ. The CDR3 covers 19 residues. With V trimmed by 0 bases and J by 6 bases, 16 bases remained unmatched. The CDR3 reads CASSQESLSAGGPHDTQYF. In nucleotides, the CDR3 is TGTGCCAGCAGCCAAGAATCCCTCTCCGCGGGAGGGCCGCACGATACGCAGTATTTT.

Only one count was recorded for this clonotype. The genes are TRBV6-1 and TRBJ1-2, with a weak D call TRBD1 (5 bases). CDR3 length: 13 amino acids. V was cut by 7 bases and J by 4 bases, with 13 bases left in between. Looked up from germline, CDR1 is MNHNS and CDR2 is SASEGT. The CDR3 nucleotides are TGTGCCAGCATGAGGGGCCCGGGCTATGGCTACACCTTC. Translating gives CASMRGPGYGYTF.

This clonotype was found a few times. The rearrangement links TRBV20-1 to TRBJ2-1, with TRBD2 matching over 8 bases. Germline CDR1 is DFQATT and CDR2 is SNEGSKA (reference sequence). The CDR3 spans 14 residues. Trimming at V came to 6 bases and at J to 5 bases, leaving 9 bases not matched to a gene. CDR3 DNA sequence: TGCAGTGCGCCCCTAGCGGGCCCCAACAATGAGCAGTTCTTC. This gives the protein CSAPLAGPNNEQFF.

The chain joins TRBV15 to TRBJ1-1; D not resolved. CDR1 LNHNV and CDR2 YYDKDF come from the germline V gene (reference sequence). This CDR3 spans 13 amino acids. V lost 3 bases and J lost 1, with 6 bases in between. This chain's CDR3 is CATSSSGNTEAFF. In DNA form, the CDR3 reads TGTGCCACCAGCAGTTCGGGGAACACTGAAGCTTTCTTT.

This chain links TRBV24-1 with TRBJ2-3, with D possibly matching TRBD1 (6 bases). This CDR3 has 13 amino acids. Looked up from germline, CDR1 is KGHDR and CDR2 is SFDVKD. Trimming left V 8 bases short and J 1 base short, with 9 bases between. The CDR3 protein is CATTGHGTDTQYF. In nucleotides, the CDR3 is TGTGCCACCACGGGACACGGCACAGATACGCAGTATTTT.

This clonotype was recorded a few times. The rearrangement joins TRBV5-1 to TRBJ2-6; no clear D. Trimming cost V 3 bases and J 0 bases, with 10 bases left between them. The CDR3 has 16 residues. The germline V gene encodes CDR1 SGHRS and CDR2 YFSETQ. Here the CDR3 reads CASSYSAYSGANVLTF. CDR3 DNA: TGCGCCAGCAGCTACTCTGCGTACTCTGGGGCCAACGTCCTGACTTTC.

V and J are TRBV20-1 and TRBJ2-1, with 11 bases lining up with TRBD2. The J call may be wrong; the DNA end is better matched by TRBJ2-7. The CDR3 runs 16 residues. Germline loops: CDR1 DFQATT, CDR2 SNEGSKA (reference sequence). CDR3 DNA sequence: TGCAGTGTCCGGGACAGCGGGACTAGCGGCGTAGGTGGGCAGTACTTC. This translates into CSVRDSGTSGVGGQYF.

This clonotype showed up many times. V gene TRBV29-1 combines with J gene TRBJ2-5; no clear D. Per the germline V gene, CDR1 is SQVTM and CDR2 is ANQGSEA. The ends were cut back, 4 bases at V and 4 bases at J, with 13 bases in the middle. The CDR3 loop spans 13 amino acids. CDR3 residues: CSVALSGVETQYF. For the CDR3, the DNA is TGCAGCGTTGCGTTGAGTGGGGTAGAGACCCAGTACTTC.

V gene TRBV15 combines with J gene TRBJ2-1; 10 nucleotides agree with TRBD2. The V gene end was trimmed by 7 bases and the J gene end by 5 bases; junction bases not matched to a gene: 8. CDR3 length: 15 amino acids. Germline values: CDR1 LNHNV, CDR2 YYDKDF (reference sequence). CDR3 nucleotide sequence: TGTGCCACCACCGGTACTAGCGGGAAGCACAATGAGCAGTTCTTC. Translated: CATTGTSGKHNEQFF.

This clonotype was counted many times. The chain combines TRBV20-1 with TRBJ2-1, with no clear D. V lost 0 bases, J lost 5 bases, and 11 bases lay in between. The CDR3 totals 14 residues. The germline gives CDR1 DFQATT, CDR2 SNEGSKA (reference sequence). CDR3 nucleotide sequence: TGCAGTGCTAGAGATCGGGCAGAAAACAATGAGCAGTTCTTC. It translates to CSARDRAENNEQFF.

V and J are TRBV5-6 and TRBJ2-7; D possibly corresponds to TRBD1 (5 bases). V lost 3 bases and J 2 bases, leaving 9 bases between the germline ends. CDR1 and CDR2 from the germline V gene are SGHDT and YYEEEE. This CDR3 is built from 13 residues. The CDR3 here is CASSYGAAYEQYF. The CDR3 nucleotides read TGTGCCAGCAGCTATGGGGCAGCCTACGAGCAGTACTTC.

V usage is TRBV5-1 and J usage is TRBJ2-5; TRBD1 matches at 12 bases. The J call could be wrong; TRBJ2-1 is a better fit for the DNA end. CDR3 length: 15 amino acids. The V gene's germline CDR1 is SGHRS and CDR2 YFSETQ. The CDR3 region has the DNA TGCGCCAGCAGCACTGGGACAGGGGGCAGGAATGAGCAGTTCTTC. It translates to CASSTGTGGRNEQFF.

The chain combines TRBV7-3 with TRBJ2-5; 7 positions agree with TRBD2. The J call is doubtful: the DNA matches TRBJ2-1 better. The CDR3 is 15 amino acids. Germline CDR1 SGHTA, CDR2 FQGTGA. The DNA of the CDR3 is TGTGCCAGCAGCTTAAGGGGCGGGAGTGTAAATGAGCAGTTCTTC. As protein: CASSLRGGSVNEQFF.

On this clonotype itself: The junction differs from germline at one of its ends, possibly a read error. J is TRBJ2-5 and V is TRBV5-1; no reliable D call. Per the germline V gene, CDR1 is SGHRS and CDR2 is YFSETQ. The CDR3 consists of 15 residues. The CDR3, as DNA: TGCGCCAGCAGCTTGGCCGAGGCGGCCGGCAATGAGCAGCTCTTC. It specifies CASSLAEAAGNEQLF.

V is TRBV4-1 and J is TRBJ1-3; a weak D match, TRBD1 (6 bases). Trimming removed 0 bases at V and 4 bases at J, with 7 bases between. CDR3 length: 14 amino acids. CDR1 and CDR2 from the germline V gene are MGHRA and YSYEKL. CDR3: CASSQDGQGNTIYF. The DNA of the CDR3 is TGCGCCAGCAGCCAAGATGGACAGGGAAACACCATATATTTT.

This clonotype was seen repeatedly, ten times or more. The rearrangement joins TRBV20-1 to TRBJ2-5, with 7 bases identical to TRBD2. After removal of 2 bases from V and 1 base from J, the junction contained 4 bases not matched to a gene. The germline V gene encodes CDR1 DFQATT and CDR2 SNEGSKA (reference sequence). The CDR3 is made up of 14 amino acids. The DNA of the CDR3 is TGCAGTGCTAGATTTTCGGGGGGCCAAGAGACCCAGTACTTC. It codes for CSARFSGGQETQYF.

This clonotype occurred many times. The genes are TRBV20-1 and TRBJ1-5; D might be TRBD1 (5 bases). Trimming took off 6 bases at V and 7 bases at J, with 10 bases between the two ends. The CDR3 loop spans 11 amino acids. Germline CDR1 and CDR2: DFQATT and SNEGSKA (reference sequence). CDR3 region: CSASQGQPQHF. The CDR3 DNA is TGCAGTGCAAGCCAGGGACAGCCCCAGCATTTT.

The chain carries TRBV12-3 or TRBV12-4 and TRBJ2-5; D is unclear. Trimming left V 0 bases short and J 3 bases short, with 8 bases between. The length of the CDR3 is 14 residues. In nucleotides, the CDR3 is TGTGCCAGCAGTTTAGCGATGCGGAAAGAGACCCAGTACTTC. This gives the protein CASSLAMRKETQYF.

The chain joins TRBV21-1 to TRBJ2-3; the DNA was not compared with TRBD2, the D call given in the table. TRBV21-1 is recorded as a pseudogene. The CDR3 extends over 15 amino acids. CDR3 protein: CSHVNYRRPTDTQYF. For the CDR3, the DNA is TGTTCTCATGTCAATTATCGGAGGCCCACAGATACGCAGTATTTT.